This TCR beta chain was recorded in a study of blood T cell repertoires in COVID-19. For the study at large: There were acute and convalescent COVID-19 samples, and they came from the United States, Italy and Spain. PBMCs, B-cell-depleted T cells, or T cells were the source of the cDNA or gDNA that made up the material.

The CDR3 is 14 residues long. J was trimmed by 8 bases and V by 3 bases; bases with no gene match: 7. The germline CDR1 and CDR2 sequences are SGHTA and FQGNSA. In the original analysis: Nucleated cell number was recorded as an estimate derived from reference gene primer amplification. Repertoires were generated with immunoSEQ multiplex PCR, while TCRdb's copy carries only in-frame clones and drops some. For V, J and clone size, that table is used; D and trimming come from the DNA. Of tens of thousands of clones listed, roughly nine tenths were seen once; the top ten hold roughly 0.4%. The V and J genes are TRBV7-2 and TRBJ1-2; TRBD1 aligns across 9 bases. The clonotype was recovered from a human donor in a cohort sampled during active COVID-19. Sequenced: peripheral blood. The CDR3 is CASSFLWDREGYTF. CDR3 DNA sequence: TGTGCCAGCAGCTTCCTTTGGGACAGGGAAGGCTACACCTTC.